This TCR beta chain stems from a study of T cells in Graves' hyperthyroidism and ophthalmopathy. Whole-study results and caveats: Researchers report that a 13 V-J model separated ophthalmopathy from stable hyperthyroidism. Blood held most thyroid clonotypes expanded above 0.001 frequency.

This blood was taken when hyperthyroidism was first diagnosed, before any ophthalmopathy symptoms existed. Out of about 10 ml of fresh peripheral blood came the PBMCs. This clonotype was detected many times. What it binds is unknown. V dropped 2 bases and J dropped 2 bases, with 9 bases sitting between them. The germline V gene has CDR1 LGHDT and CDR2 YNNKEL (reference sequence). The length of the CDR3 is 14 residues. Amplification targeted TCR beta CDR3 regions from RNA transcripts. TCR CDR3 underwent first-round RT-PCR with the HTBI primer set. From the multiplex PCR reads, TCRdb called clonotypes with MiXCR, one entry per CDR3 protein. The table lists around 290,000 distinct CDR3 sequences, roughly 15% of them singletons.

The V call is TRBV3-1, the J call TRBJ1-2; D unclear. The TCR sequence derives from a woman under 40 with Graves' hyperthyroidism that later progressed to Graves' ophthalmopathy. Sequences were obtained from blood. The CDR3 here is CASSQTPENYGYTF. The CDR3 coding sequence is TGTGCCAGCAGCCAAACTCCAGAAAACTATGGCTACACCTTC.